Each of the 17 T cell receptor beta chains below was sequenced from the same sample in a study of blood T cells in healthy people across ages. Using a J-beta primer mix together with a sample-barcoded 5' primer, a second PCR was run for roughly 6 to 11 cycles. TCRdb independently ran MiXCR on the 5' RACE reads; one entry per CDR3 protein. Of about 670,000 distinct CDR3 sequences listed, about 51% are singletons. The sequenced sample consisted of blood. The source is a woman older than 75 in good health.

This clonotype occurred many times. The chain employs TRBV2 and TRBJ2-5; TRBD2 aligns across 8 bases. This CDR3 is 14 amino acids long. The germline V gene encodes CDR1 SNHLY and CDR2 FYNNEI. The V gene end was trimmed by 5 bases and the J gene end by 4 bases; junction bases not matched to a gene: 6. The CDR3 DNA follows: TGTGCCAGCAGTCTCAGCGGGAGCACAGAGACCCAGTACTTC. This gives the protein CASSLSGSTETQYF.

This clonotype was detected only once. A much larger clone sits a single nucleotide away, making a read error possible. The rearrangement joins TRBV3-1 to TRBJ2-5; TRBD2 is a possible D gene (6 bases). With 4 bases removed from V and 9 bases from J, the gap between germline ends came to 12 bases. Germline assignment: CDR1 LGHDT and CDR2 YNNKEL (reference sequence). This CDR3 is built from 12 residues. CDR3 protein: CASSRLVEAQYF. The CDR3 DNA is TGTGCCAGCAGCCGACTAGTGGAGGCCCAGTACTTC.

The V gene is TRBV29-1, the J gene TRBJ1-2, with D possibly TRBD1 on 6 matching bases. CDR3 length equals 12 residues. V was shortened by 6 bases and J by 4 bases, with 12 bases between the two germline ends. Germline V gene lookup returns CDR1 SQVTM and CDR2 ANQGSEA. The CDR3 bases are TGCAGCGTCTCCCAGGGGACCTATGGCTACACCTTC. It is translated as CSVSQGTYGYTF.

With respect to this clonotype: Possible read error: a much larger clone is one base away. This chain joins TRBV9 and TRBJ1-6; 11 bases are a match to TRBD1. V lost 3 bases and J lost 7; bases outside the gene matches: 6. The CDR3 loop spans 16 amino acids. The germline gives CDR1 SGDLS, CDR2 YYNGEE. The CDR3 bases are TGTGCCAGCAGCGCCTGGACAGGGGGCGGGAATTCACCCCTCCACTTT. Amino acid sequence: CASSAWTGGGNSPLHF.

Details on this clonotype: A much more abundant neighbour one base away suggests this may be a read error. CDR3 nucleotide sequence: TGCAGTACTACAGCCCTAGATACGCAGTATTTT. The encoded protein is CSTTALDTQYF. The gene calls are TRBV20-1 and TRBJ2-3; D is unresolved. Germline-derived CDR1 and CDR2 are DFQATT and SNEGSKA (reference sequence). The CDR3 is made up of 11 amino acids. The V gene lost 8 bases and the J gene lost 5 bases, with 11 bases spanning the gap.

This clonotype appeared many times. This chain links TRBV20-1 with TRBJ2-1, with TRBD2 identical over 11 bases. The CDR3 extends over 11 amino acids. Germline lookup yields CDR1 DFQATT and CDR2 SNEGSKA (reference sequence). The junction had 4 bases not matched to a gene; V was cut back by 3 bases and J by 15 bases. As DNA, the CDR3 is TGCAGTGCTAGCCTAGCGGGGGGAATGTTCTTC. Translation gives CSASLAGGMFF.

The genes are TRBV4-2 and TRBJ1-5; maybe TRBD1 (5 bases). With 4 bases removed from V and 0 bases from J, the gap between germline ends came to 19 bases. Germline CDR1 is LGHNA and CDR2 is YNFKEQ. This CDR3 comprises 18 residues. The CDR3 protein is CASSLAAKGTVSNQPQHF. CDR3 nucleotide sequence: TGTGCCAGCAGCCTCGCGGCCAAGGGGACCGTTAGCAATCAGCCCCAGCATTTT.

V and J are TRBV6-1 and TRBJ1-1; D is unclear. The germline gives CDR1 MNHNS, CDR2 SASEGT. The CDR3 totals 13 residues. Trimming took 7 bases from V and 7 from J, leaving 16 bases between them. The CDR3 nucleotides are TGTGCCAGCAACGGGGTTACGGCCTGTGAAGCTTTCTTT. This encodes CASNGVTACEAFF.

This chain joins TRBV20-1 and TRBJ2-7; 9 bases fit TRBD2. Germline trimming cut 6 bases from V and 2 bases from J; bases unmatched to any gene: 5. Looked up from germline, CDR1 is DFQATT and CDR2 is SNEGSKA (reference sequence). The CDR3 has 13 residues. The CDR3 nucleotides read TGCAGTGCCAATAGCGGGGGACCCTACGAGCAGTACTTC. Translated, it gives CSANSGGPYEQYF.

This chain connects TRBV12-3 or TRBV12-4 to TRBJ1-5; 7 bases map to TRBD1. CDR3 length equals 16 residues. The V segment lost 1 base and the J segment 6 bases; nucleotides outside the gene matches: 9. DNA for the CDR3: TGTGCCAGCAGTTTAGGGACAGGTGAGGGACTTCAGCCCCAGCATTTT. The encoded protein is CASSLGTGEGLQPQHF.

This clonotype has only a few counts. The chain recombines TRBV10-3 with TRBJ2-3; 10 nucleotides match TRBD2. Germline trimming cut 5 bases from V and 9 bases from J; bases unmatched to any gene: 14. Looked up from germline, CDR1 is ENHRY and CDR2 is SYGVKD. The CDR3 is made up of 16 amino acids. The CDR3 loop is CAISKGLSGGADTQYF. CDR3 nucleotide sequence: TGTGCCATCAGTAAGGGACTAAGCGGGGGGGCTGACACGCAGTATTTT.

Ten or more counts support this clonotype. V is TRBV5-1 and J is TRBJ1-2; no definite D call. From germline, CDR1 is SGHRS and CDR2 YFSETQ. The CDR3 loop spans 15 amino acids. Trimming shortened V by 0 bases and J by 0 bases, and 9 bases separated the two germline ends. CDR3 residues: CASSLDGEANYGYTF. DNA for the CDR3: TGCGCCAGCAGCTTGGATGGGGAAGCTAACTATGGCTACACCTTC.

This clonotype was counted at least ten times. CDR3 nucleotide sequence: TGTGCCAGCAGTTCAGGGGCCCGAATCTCCTACGAGCAGTACTTC. Translating gives CASSSGARISYEQYF. This chain links TRBV28 with TRBJ2-7, with D perhaps matching TRBD1 (6 bases). The germline V and J ends were trimmed by 4 bases and 0 bases, with 13 bases remaining between them. The CDR3 has 15 amino acids. The V gene's germline CDR1 is MDHEN and CDR2 SYDVKM.

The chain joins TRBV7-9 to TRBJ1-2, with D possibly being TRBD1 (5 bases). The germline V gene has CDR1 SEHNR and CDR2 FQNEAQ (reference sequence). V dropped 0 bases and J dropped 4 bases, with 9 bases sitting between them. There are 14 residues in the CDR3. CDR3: CASSLAEGFYGYTF. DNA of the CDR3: TGTGCCAGCAGCTTAGCGGAGGGGTTCTATGGCTACACCTTC.

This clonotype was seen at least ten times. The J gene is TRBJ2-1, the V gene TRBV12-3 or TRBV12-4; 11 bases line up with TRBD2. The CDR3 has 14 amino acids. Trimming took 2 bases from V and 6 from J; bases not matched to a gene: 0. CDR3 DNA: TGTGCCAGCAGTTTAACTAGCGGGAGCAATGAGCAGTTCTTC. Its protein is CASSLTSGSNEQFF.

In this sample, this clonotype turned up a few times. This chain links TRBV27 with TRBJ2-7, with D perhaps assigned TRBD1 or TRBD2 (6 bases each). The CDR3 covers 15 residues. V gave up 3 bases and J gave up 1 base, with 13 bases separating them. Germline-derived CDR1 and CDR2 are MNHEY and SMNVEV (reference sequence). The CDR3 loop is CASSLGGRVSYEQYF. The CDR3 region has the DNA TGTGCCAGCAGTTTGGGGGGCCGCGTTTCCTACGAGCAGTACTTC.

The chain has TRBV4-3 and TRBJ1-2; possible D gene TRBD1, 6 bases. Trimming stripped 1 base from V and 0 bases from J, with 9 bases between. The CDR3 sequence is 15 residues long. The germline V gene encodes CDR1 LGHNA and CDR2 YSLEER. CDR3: CASSQVGQSNYGYTF. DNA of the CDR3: TGCGCCAGCAGCCAAGTCGGACAGTCTAACTATGGCTACACCTTC.